Each of the 15 T cell receptor beta chains below was sequenced from the same sample in a study of blood T cell repertoires in COVID-19. TCRdb's table, derived via immunoSEQ multiplex PCR, lists solely in-frame clones and lacks some. The sample has more than 300,000 clones, about 87% seen once. The sample comprised peripheral blood. These receptors were collected from a woman younger than 45 with COVID-19, enrolled during active disease.

The chain carries TRBV10-2 and TRBJ2-4, with D maybe TRBD1 (5 bases). CDR3 length: 12 amino acids. Looked up from germline, CDR1 is WSHSY and CDR2 is SAAADI. V was clipped by 5 bases and J by 5 bases, with 7 bases between them. The CDR3: CASSLRENIQYF. The CDR3, as DNA: TGCGCCAGCAGTCTCAGGGAAAACATTCAGTACTTC.

This chain connects TRBV7-8 to TRBJ2-1, with 9 positions matching TRBD2. Trimming took 1 base from V and 6 from J; bases not matched to a gene: 7. The CDR3 has 16 residues. Germline assignment: CDR1 SGHVS and CDR2 FQNEAQ. In DNA form, the CDR3 reads TGTGCCAGCAGCTTAGTCCCGCGGGAGGGCCCCAATGAGCAGTTCTTC. Protein sequence: CASSLVPREGPNEQFF.

The rearrangement joins TRBV10-2 to TRBJ2-2, with 8 positions matching TRBD2. With V trimmed by 4 bases and J by 6 bases, 10 bases remained unmatched. Germline CDR1 and CDR2: WSHSY and SAAADI. This CDR3 contains 16 residues. CDR3 nucleotides: TGCGCCAGCAGTGTAAGGACTAGCTACTCGGCCGGGGAGCTGTTTTTT. Translating it yields CASSVRTSYSAGELFF.

The V call is TRBV27, the J call TRBJ1-2; TRBD1 matches at 10 bases. The J segment lost 4 bases and the V segment lost 5 bases, leaving 4 bases of the junction unmatched. In germline, CDR1 is MNHEY, CDR2 SMNVEV (reference sequence). The CDR3 is 14 amino acids. CDR3 residues: CASSPRTGGYGYTF. The CDR3 nucleotides read TGTGCCAGCAGTCCAAGGACAGGGGGCTATGGCTACACCTTC.

The V call is TRBV28, the J call TRBJ2-7, with unresolved D. The V and J ends lost 3 bases and 9 bases respectively, with 12 bases between them. The CDR3 has 12 residues. CDR1 and CDR2 from the germline V gene are MDHEN and SYDVKM. In DNA, the CDR3 is TGTGCCAGCAGTTTGTTTGAGTCCTGGCAGTACTTC. This translates into CASSLFESWQYF.

V is TRBV7-8 and J is TRBJ1-2; the match to TRBD1 covers 7 bases. With V trimmed by 5 bases and J by 5 bases, 14 bases remained unmatched. Germline V CDR1 and CDR2: SGHVS, FQNEAQ. The CDR3 runs to 16 residues. This chain's CDR3 is CASSLPKDRAQYGYTF. For the CDR3, the DNA is TGTGCCAGCAGCCTACCGAAAGACAGGGCTCAGTATGGCTACACCTTC.

The rearrangement joins TRBV19 to TRBJ2-4, with 10 bases lining up with TRBD1. From germline, CDR1 is LNHDA and CDR2 SQIVND (reference sequence). This CDR3 contains 17 residues. V lost 0 bases and J lost 3; bases outside the gene matches: 5. This CDR3 is CASSIEVGTGDKNIQYF. In nucleotides, the CDR3 is TGTGCCAGTAGTATAGAAGTAGGGACAGGGGACAAAAACATTCAGTACTTC.

The chain carries TRBV5-1 and TRBJ2-7; D possibly corresponds to TRBD2 (6 bases). CDR3 size: 14 residues. Trimming cost V 3 bases and J 0 bases, with 10 bases left between them. Germline V lookup: CDR1 SGHRS, CDR2 YFSETQ. The DNA of the CDR3 is TGCGCCAGCAGCTCGGGAGTTCGCTCCTACGAGCAGTACTTC. This gives the protein CASSSGVRSYEQYF.

The chain joins TRBV7-2 to TRBJ2-3; 7 bases are a match to TRBD1. The CDR3 has 18 amino acids. V was clipped by 5 bases and J by 2 bases; unmatched bases: 16. Looked up from germline, CDR1 is SGHTA and CDR2 is FQGNSA. The CDR3, as DNA: TGTGCCAGCAGCCTACCATCGACAGGGAACTCTCACACAGATACGCAGTATTTT. Translated: CASSLPSTGNSHTDTQYF.

V usage is TRBV5-1 and J usage is TRBJ2-7; 11 nucleotides line up with TRBD1. V lost 4 bases and J lost 5; bases outside the gene matches: 14. This CDR3 spans 17 amino acids. Germline CDR1 and CDR2: SGHRS and YFSETQ. The CDR3 DNA sequence: TGCGCCAGCAGCCTAGCAAACCCCGGGACAGGGGGGGACGAGCAGTACTTC. It translates to CASSLANPGTGGDEQYF.

This clone was observed a few times. The chain joins TRBV5-1 to TRBJ2-7; the match to TRBD2 covers 13 bases. The V gene's germline CDR1 is SGHRS and CDR2 YFSETQ. The V segment lost 4 bases and the J segment 2 bases; nucleotides outside the gene matches: 9. The CDR3 has 17 amino acids. The CDR3 DNA follows: TGCGCCAGCAGCCCGTCCCCTACTAGCGGGAGGGCCTACGAGCAGTACTTC. It codes for CASSPSPTSGRAYEQYF.

J is TRBJ2-5 and V is TRBV7-2, with 9 bases lining up with TRBD2. This CDR3 region has 12 residues. Unmatched junction bases numbered 2, after V lost 7 bases and J lost 5 bases. The germline CDR1 and CDR2 sequences are SGHTA and FQGNSA. The CDR3: CASKREAETQYF. The DNA of the CDR3 is TGTGCCAGCAAGCGGGAGGCCGAGACCCAGTACTTC.

This chain links TRBV6-2 or TRBV6-3 with TRBJ1-5, with TRBD1 identical over 8 bases. J was trimmed by 7 bases and V by 0 bases; bases with no gene match: 11. CDR1 MNHEY and CDR2 SVGEGT come from the germline V gene. This CDR3 is built from 17 residues. The CDR3, as DNA: TGTGCCAGCAGTTACTCAGGACAGGGTGAAAGGTTCCAGCCCCAGCATTTT. Amino acid sequence: CASSYSGQGERFQPQHF.

This chain uses TRBV28 with TRBJ1-2, with D uncertain. The V end lost 2 bases, the J end lost 4 bases, and 8 bases lay between the germline ends. The CDR3 consists of 13 residues. The germline V gene has CDR1 MDHEN and CDR2 SYDVKM. The CDR3 bases are TGTGCCAGCAGTTTACGCCAGTCCTATGGCTACACCTTC. Translating gives CASSLRQSYGYTF.

The chain recombines TRBV5-4 with TRBJ1-5; D may be TRBD1 (5 bases). Germline values: CDR1 SGHNT, CDR2 YYREEE (reference sequence). V shed 3 bases and J shed 4 bases, with 14 bases lying between them. CDR3 length equals 15 residues. CDR3 DNA sequence: TGTGCCAGCAGCTCGCTAGACAGCCCTAATCAGCCCCAGCATTTT. It codes for CASSSLDSPNQPQHF.